The present T cell receptor (beta chain) was sequenced within a study of vaccination and CD4 T cells after COVID-19. Study-level information: Researchers took samples from three convalescent patients on day 14 and on days 161 to 241 after vaccination. General study findings and limits: Detection of a median around 85% of reactive clones in convalescent patients was confined to the period after vaccination. Spike mono-reactive clones accounted for 304 of the 307 vaccine-specific clones found in convalescent patients.

This clonotype was seen more than once but under ten times. Its matching antigen is unknown. Via MiXCR, TCRdb re-called the PCR reads, giving one row per CDR3 protein. The data hold more than 35,000 distinct CDR3 sequences, with 36% observed a single time. Trimming pared 2 bases from V and 4 bases from J, leaving 16 bases between. The germline gives CDR1 SNHLY, CDR2 FYNNEI. This CDR3 has 16 amino acids. Regarding time point: late sampling 161 to 241 days after vaccination in a few convalescent patients. Positive PCR dates spanned March to December 2020, predating US Alpha, Beta and Delta variants. Here the sequenced sample was CD4+ T cells from blood, taken about 7 months after SARS-CoV-2 vaccination. The V gene is TRBV2, the J gene TRBJ2-3; D gene unclear. The clonotype comes from a human donor who had recovered from COVID-19. The CDR3 region has the DNA TGTGCCAGCAGTGAACAAGTTGTGCTATCGGCAGATACGCAGTATTTT. Its translation: CASSEQVVLSADTQYF.